This note documents a single T cell receptor (beta chain) sequence. Its antigen is unknown. The entry originates in a study of glioma-infiltrating T cells after dendritic cell vaccination. About the research overall: Patients received autologous tumor lysate-pulsed dendritic cell vaccination between about 2002 and 2013. Dendritic cell vaccine was injected intradermally three times, biweekly. General study findings and limits: Higher pretreatment TIL content predicted longer progression-free time and survival.

The junction had 6 bases not matched to a gene; V was cut back by 1 base and J by 3 bases. The CDR3 has 18 amino acids. Germline CDR1 SEHNR, CDR2 FQNEAQ (reference sequence). TCRB CDR3 was amplified from 2 ug genomic DNA or less. Sequencing was performed with immunoSEQ multiplex PCR; in TCRdb, only in-frame clones are kept and a portion is missing. Here the sample spans approximately 36,000 clones, approximately 84% being singletons. The sequences come from blood, collected before dendritic cell vaccination. The receptor's source is a human donor with glioblastoma. The rearrangement joins TRBV7-9 to TRBJ2-3; TRBD2 matches 14 bases. CDR3 sequence reads: CASSLGPGLAGGTDTQYF. DNA for the CDR3: TGTGCCAGCAGCTTAGGTCCCGGACTAGCGGGGGGAACAGATACGCAGTATTTT.